One and the same sample provided the 6 T cell receptor beta chains below, sequenced in a study of T cells after yellow fever vaccination (dated by TCRdb to the late 2010s). Interpreted using the paper, the treatment or condition label stands for: live attenuated yellow fever vaccine strain. The library was generated by 5' RACE. Sequenced on an Illumina NovaSeq 6000. The public reads were quality trimmed at Q25 with fastp and then assembled into clones with MiXCR by TCRdb, keeping productive beta chains. Every entry covers one CDR3 protein and lists the most common genes and DNA from its rows. In this sample the table shows 300,000 to 350,000 distinct CDR3 sequences, around 4.5% of which occur a single time. Jointly, the top ten make up approximately 20% of the sample. The specimen was PBMCs, collected 15 days after the yellow fever booster vaccination. The receptors shown here come from a man younger than 30 who received the YFV17D yellow fever vaccine.

This clonotype was counted a few times. The chain carries TRBV5-1 and TRBJ1-1; 7 bases map to TRBD1. Germline assignment: CDR1 SGHRS and CDR2 YFSETQ. CDR3 size: 13 residues. Trimming removed 4 bases from V and 4 bases from J; junction bases left unmatched: 4. This CDR3 is CASSAQGTTEAFF. The CDR3 DNA follows: TGCGCCAGCAGCGCACAGGGGACCACTGAAGCTTTCTTT.

The J gene is TRBJ2-1, the V gene TRBV4-2, with 8 bases lining up with TRBD1. The junction had 3 bases not matched to a gene; V was cut back by 3 bases and J by 2 bases. The CDR3 totals 15 residues. Per the germline V gene, CDR1 is LGHNA and CDR2 is YNFKEQ. The CDR3 is CASSQDRDPYNEQFF. The CDR3 DNA is TGTGCCAGCAGCCAGGACAGGGATCCCTACAATGAGCAGTTCTTC.

Only a few counts were recorded for this clonotype. The chain uses TRBV7-2 and TRBJ1-1, with D perhaps TRBD1 (5 bases). Deletions cut 5 bases from V and 4 bases from J, with 11 bases between. Germline assignment: CDR1 SGHTA and CDR2 FQGNSA. The CDR3 runs to 13 residues. CDR3 coding DNA: TGTGCCAGCAGCACACAGGCCAGCACTGAAGCTTTCTTT. This encodes CASSTQASTEAFF.

In its sample, this clonotype was seen many times. The chain uses TRBV12-3 or TRBV12-4 and TRBJ2-5, with D unclear. CDR3 length: 12 amino acids. V lost 6 bases to trimming and J lost 5 bases, with 10 bases between them. The CDR3 DNA follows: TGTGCCAGCAGCTCCCCAGTGGAGACCCAGTACTTC. Translation: CASSSPVETQYF.

This chain connects TRBV12-3 or TRBV12-4 to TRBJ1-2; unclear D gene. The CDR3 extends over 15 amino acids. V lost 1 base and J 7 bases, leaving 16 bases between the germline ends. CDR3 DNA: TGTGCCAGCAGTTTAGGCCTAGGCCACCAGGCTGGCTACACCTTC. The encoded protein is CASSLGLGHQAGYTF.

This clonotype was found many times. The chain carries TRBV21-1 and TRBJ2-7; the listed D gene, TRBD1, was not tested against the DNA. TRBV21-1 is given as a pseudogene. This CDR3 spans 11 amino acids. The CDR3 here is CGKRGGIEQYV. Here the CDR3 DNA reads TGTGGTAAACGGGGGGGGATCGAGCAGTACGTC.